This TCR beta chain was identified in a study of blood T cells in healthy people across ages. Only one count was recorded for this clonotype. PCR was performed a second time for 7 to 11 cycles using a sample-barcoded 5' primer and a J-beta primer mix. TCRdb re-called the 5' RACE reads through MiXCR, storing one row per CDR3 protein. This table holds about 720,000 distinct CDR3 sequences, about 20% found once. The sample consisted of blood. This TCR was sampled from a man between 65 and 85 years old in good health.

CDR3 protein: CASSPRVGSPYEQYF. CDR3 coding DNA: TGTGCCAGCAGCCCCAGAGTAGGGAGCCCCTACGAGCAGTACTTC. The rearrangement joins TRBV3-1 to TRBJ2-7, with D possibly TRBD2 on 5 matching bases. The length of the CDR3 is 15 residues. V was clipped by 4 bases and J by 2 bases, with 15 bases between them. Germline V CDR1 and CDR2: LGHDT, YNNKEL (reference sequence).